These 14 T cell receptor beta chains came from one sample sequenced in a study of blood T cell repertoires in COVID-19. Method: immunoSEQ multiplex PCR; TCRdb's copy keeps in-frame clones and lacks some. Seen here are over 300,000 clones, roughly 90% observed once, and the top ten hold 0.95% to 1%. Source material: PBMCs or T cells enriched from blood (not recorded which). These receptor sequences come from a woman younger than 45 with acute COVID-19.

The V call is TRBV7-9, the J call TRBJ1-2; 9 bases map to TRBD1. V dropped 4 bases and J dropped 4; count of bases not matched to a gene: 7. The CDR3 runs 15 residues. CDR1 is SEHNR and CDR2 is FQNEAQ in the germline V gene (reference sequence). The CDR3 bases are TGTGCCAGCAGCTCCCGGGACAGGGTTATCTATGGCTACACCTTC. This sequence encodes CASSSRDRVIYGYTF.

The V call is TRBV10-2, the J call TRBJ1-2; TRBD1 might be the D (6 bases). V was shortened by 0 bases and J by 3 bases, with 8 bases between the two germline ends. The CDR3 totals 14 residues. The V gene's germline CDR1 is WSHSY and CDR2 SAAADI. The CDR3 DNA sequence: TGCGCCAGCAGTGAGTCGGACAGTTACTATGGCTACACCTTC. Translated: CASSESDSYYGYTF.

The sample holds one count of this clone. The V call is TRBV7-9, the J call TRBJ1-1; D not resolved. Trimming took off 3 bases at V and 10 bases at J, with 15 bases between the two ends. The CDR3 is made up of 13 amino acids. Germline CDR1 is SEHNR and CDR2 is FQNEAQ (reference sequence). The DNA for the CDR3 is TGTGCCAGCAGCTTCACGGGTGAGGGAGCAGCTTTCTTT. It is translated as CASSFTGEGAAFF.

The V call is TRBV19, the J call TRBJ2-7; 8 positions match TRBD1. J lost 4 bases, V lost 5 bases, and 4 bases had no gene match. Germline V gene data show CDR1 as LNHDA and CDR2 as SQIVND (reference sequence). The CDR3 is made up of 13 amino acids. The CDR3: CASSLDREYEQYF. The CDR3 bases are TGTGCCAGTAGTTTGGACAGGGAATACGAGCAGTACTTC.

The chain uses TRBV21-1 and TRBJ2-1; TRBD2 was called by the table and not checked on the DNA. TRBV21-1 has pseudogene status. The CDR3 extends over 18 amino acids. DNA of the CDR3: TGTGCCAGCAGCAAAGCGGGACTAGCCTTCGGAAGCTACAATGAGCAGTTCTTC. It codes for CASSKAGLAFGSYNEQFF.

A few counts support this clone. The rearrangement uses TRBV2 and TRBJ1-5; D is possibly TRBD1 (6 bases). CDR3 size: 14 residues. Trimming left V 4 bases short and J 4 bases short, with 11 bases between. The germline CDR1 and CDR2 sequences are SNHLY and FYNNEI. This CDR3 reads CASSATGTNQPQHF. The CDR3 nucleotides are TGTGCCAGCAGTGCAACAGGGACGAATCAGCCCCAGCATTTT.

The chain carries TRBV7-3 and TRBJ2-3; 9 positions match TRBD2. This CDR3 has 14 residues. The V gene end was trimmed by 6 bases and the J gene end by 8 bases; junction bases not matched to a gene: 9. CDR1 is SGHTA, CDR2 FQGTGA, per germline. CDR3 in amino acids: CASSTGTSIATQYF. CDR3 sequence (DNA): TGTGCCAGCAGTACCGGGACTAGCATTGCTACGCAGTATTTT.

The V gene is TRBV7-9, the J gene TRBJ2-7; perhaps TRBD2 as D (5 bases). This CDR3 has 14 amino acids. V was cut by 5 bases and J by 2 bases, with 13 bases left in between. Germline assignment: CDR1 SEHNR and CDR2 FQNEAQ (reference sequence). This CDR3 is CASSPSRVPYEQYF. As DNA, the CDR3 is TGTGCCAGCAGCCCCTCGAGGGTCCCCTACGAGCAGTACTTC.

V is TRBV7-9 and J is TRBJ1-2, with D hard to call. V lost 5 bases and J lost 7, with 17 bases in between. CDR1 and CDR2 (germline): SEHNR, FQNEAQ (reference sequence). This CDR3 contains 14 residues. The CDR3, as DNA: TGTGCCAGCAGCGTCGGAGATGGTCAGCGTGGCTACACCTTC. This sequence encodes CASSVGDGQRGYTF.

This chain links TRBV29-1 with TRBJ2-2, with D possibly TRBD1 on 5 matching bases. Deletions cut 7 bases from V and 2 bases from J, with 14 bases between. The CDR3 loop spans 14 amino acids. Germline V gives CDR1 SQVTM, CDR2 ANQGSEA. CDR3 loop: CSADSTDNTGELFF. DNA of the CDR3: TGCAGCGCCGACTCGACAGATAACACCGGGGAGCTGTTTTTT.

This chain joins TRBV7-2 and TRBJ2-5, with 9 bases fitting TRBD2. The CDR3 runs to 15 residues. V lost 2 bases to trimming and J lost 5 bases; unmatched junction nucleotides: 6. The germline V gene encodes CDR1 SGHTA and CDR2 FQGNSA. In DNA form, the CDR3 reads TGTGCCAGCAGCTTAAGGGGGACTAGCAAGGAGACCCAGTACTTC. As protein: CASSLRGTSKETQYF.

The CDR3: CASSIRGDTQYF. In DNA, the CDR3 is TGTGCCAGTAGTATAAGGGGAGATACGCAGTATTTT. The genes are TRBV19 and TRBJ2-3; maybe TRBD1 (5 bases). The V end lost 2 bases, the J end lost 5 bases, and 5 bases lay between the germline ends. This CDR3 contains 12 residues. CDR1 and CDR2 (germline): LNHDA, SQIVND (reference sequence).

The V call is TRBV12-5, the J call TRBJ1-1, with 7 nucleotides matching TRBD1. The trim removed 3 bases at V and 11 bases at J, leaving 9 bases unmatched. This CDR3 has 13 amino acids. In germline, CDR1 is LGHNT, CDR2 FRNRAP. CDR3 loop: CASGLTQGTRAFF. DNA of the CDR3: TGTGCTAGTGGTTTAACACAGGGGACAAGGGCTTTCTTT.

V gene TRBV29-1 combines with J gene TRBJ1-2, with D hard to call. Trimming shortened V by 3 bases and J by 5 bases, and 13 bases separated the two germline ends. The CDR3 spans 13 residues. The germline CDR1 and CDR2 sequences are SQVTM and ANQGSEA. CDR3 region: CSVEQPTLYGYTF. CDR3 in DNA: TGCAGCGTTGAGCAGCCGACTCTTTATGGCTACACCTTC. The full variable domain, with the rest looked up from reference TRBV29-1 and TRBJ1-2, is SAVISQKPSRDICQRGTSLTIQCQVDSQVTMMFWYRQQPGQSLTLIATANQGSEATYESGFVIDKFPISRPNLTFSTLTVSNMSPEDSSIYLCSVEQPTLYGYTFGSGTRLTVV.